These T cell receptor beta chains were read from a single sample in a study of blood T cell repertoires in COVID-19. Assay used: immunoSEQ multiplex PCR; TCRdb lists only in-frame clones, some missing. The sample consists of about 250,000 clones, around 88% of them appearing once. The material sequenced was PBMCs or T cells enriched from blood (not recorded which). The receptors here all came from a man aged 35-49 years who had recovered from COVID-19. The CDR3 runs from the conserved cysteine through the conserved F or W. The D gene is left open where the match is weak. Clone size is given for some rows only: seen once, a few or many times, or a class if the clone is expanded.

J,V,D,size,DNA,CDR3
TRBJ1-4,TRBV5-1,-,-,TGCGCCAGCAGAGCAGGGGTGACTAATGAAAAACTGTTTTTT,CASRAGVTNEKLFF
TRBJ2-1,TRBV29-1,TRBD2,-,TGCAGCGTTGAAAATTGGGTAGCGGGAGTTGAGCAGTTCTTC,CSVENWVAGVEQFF
TRBJ2-5,TRBV13,TRBD1,-,TGTGCCAGCAGCTTCGGGACAGGCCAAGAGACCCAGTACTTC,CASSFGTGQETQYF
TRBJ2-1,TRBV2,-,-,TGTGCCAGGAGCCCGGTCCCTTACAATGAGCAGTTCTTC,CARSPVPYNEQFF
TRBJ1-5,TRBV9,-,few,TGTGCCAGCAGCGACTCGGGGGGCCCTCATCAGCCCCAGCATTTT,CASSDSGGPHQPQHF
TRBJ1-1,TRBV19,-,few,TGTGCCAGTAGTCCCTTTACAGGAGTAATGAACACTGAAGCTTTCTTT,CASSPFTGVMNTEAFF
TRBJ2-5,TRBV5-6,-,-,TGTGCCAGCAGCTCCGGACAGTACCAAGAGACCCAGTACTTC,CASSSGQYQETQYF
TRBJ2-3,TRBV23-1,TRBD1,-,TGCGCCAGCAGTCAGCCCGGGACAGGGGGCGGCACAGATACGCAGTATTTT,CASSQPGTGGGTDTQYF
TRBJ1-2,TRBV3-1/TRBV3-2,TRBD1,few,TGTGCCAGCAGCCAACCCGGGACAGAGGTGTGGGGCTACACCTTC,CASSQPGTEVWGYTF
TRBJ2-3,TRBV7-6,TRBD2,-,TGTGCCAGCAGCTACGGACTAGCGGGGAACACAGATACGCAGTATTTT,CASSYGLAGNTDTQYF
TRBJ1-2,TRBV12-5,-,-,TGTGCTAGTGGTTTTGGGCGTCTTCGAGACTATGGCTACACCTTC,CASGFGRLRDYGYTF
TRBJ2-7,TRBV18,TRBD1,-,TGTGCCAGCTCACCGAGACCGGGACAGAGATACGAGCAGTACTTC,CASSPRPGQRYEQYF
TRBJ2-7,TRBV9,TRBD2,-,TGTGCCAGCAGCGTAGGGGGAGGGGCTAGGGCCTACGAGCAGTACTTC,CASSVGGGARAYEQYF
TRBJ1-1,TRBV11-3,-,once,TGTGCCAGCAGCCCGTCGGAGCGAAGAAGGTTCACTGAAGCTTTCTTT,CASSPSERRRFTEAFF